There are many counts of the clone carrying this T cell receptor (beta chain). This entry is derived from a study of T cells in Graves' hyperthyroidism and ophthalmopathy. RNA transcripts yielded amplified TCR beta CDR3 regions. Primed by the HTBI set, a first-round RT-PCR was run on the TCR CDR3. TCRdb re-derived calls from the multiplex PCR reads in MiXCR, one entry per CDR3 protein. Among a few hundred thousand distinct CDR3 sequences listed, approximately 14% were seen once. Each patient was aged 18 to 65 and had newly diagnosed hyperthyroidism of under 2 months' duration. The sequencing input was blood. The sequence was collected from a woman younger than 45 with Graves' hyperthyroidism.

The CDR3 region is CASSQLGRTDTQYF. Written as DNA, the CDR3 is TGTGCCAGCAGCCAACTCGGTAGAACAGATACGCAGTATTTT. The gene calls are TRBV3-1 and TRBJ2-3; D uncertain. This CDR3 is built from 14 residues. V lost 2 bases, J lost 3 bases, and 9 bases lay in between. The germline CDR1 and CDR2 sequences are LGHDT and YNNKEL (reference sequence).